This T cell receptor (beta chain) stems from a study of response to subunit inactivated influenza vaccine. As regards this clonotype: Sequence at one end of the junction differs from germline and may be a read error.

The CDR3 loop spans 14 amino acids. Germline V lookup: CDR1 MNHNS, CDR2 SASEGT. MiXCR was run by TCRdb on the RT-PCR reads, yielding one entry per CDR3 protein. The sample holds some 570,000 distinct CDR3 sequences, about 11% seen once. This sample also appeared in a second study, on T cells expressing NK-cell markers. From that paper: A 5'RACE template switching approach incorporating UMIs was used to make TCR beta cDNA.

This TCR was recovered from a man in his fifties who received an inactivated influenza vaccine. The material sequenced was PBMCs from blood, taken on the day of vaccination. This chain uses TRBV6-1 with TRBJ2-7; perhaps TRBD2 as D (6 bases). The CDR3 DNA reads TGTGCCAGCAGTGAAGACGGGAGCTCCTACGAGCCGTACTTC. Protein product: CASSEDGSSYEPYF.